This TCR beta chain was sequenced for a study of cytomegalovirus exposure and HLA in healthy donors (TCRdb year 2017). Study-wide context: The roughly 700 repertoires of the first cohort and the roughly 120 validation repertoires were produced on the same platform, according to a later analysis. Besides the first cohort of some 670 subjects, a separate validation cohort made up of 120 different subjects was used. The aim of the study was to test whether cataloging public T cell receptors could identify signatures of past pathogen exposure. High-throughput TCR immunosequencing, statistical association of individual TCRs with disease status, and machine learning were combined to predict cytomegalovirus infection status. Paper-wide results and their limitations: The classifier was reported to diagnose cytomegalovirus status with high specificity and sensitivity in both the original and validation cohorts. Most TCR sequences were observed very rarely across donors, whereas some public TCRs were present in many individuals. In the study, 150 to 200 TCR beta chains were listed as associated with cytomegalovirus. The authors suggested that the approach could potentially be extended to other disease states and immunological phenotypes. All 120 or so repertoires were used to score co-occurrence in the validation cohort in a later analysis, because that analysis had no HLA typing for the cohort. Of the cluster scores, roughly 95% were above 0 in a later analysis, which found that TCRs clustered in the first cohort also tended to co-occur in the 95 to 150 validation repertoires. A few of the identified cytomegalovirus-associated TCR beta chains were confirmed in vitro to be specific for cytomegalovirus antigens.

V was cut back by 4 bases and J by 5 bases, leaving a gap of 14 bases between them. The germline V gene provides CDR1 SGHDN and CDR2 FVKESK. The cysteine opens and the phenylalanine closes a CDR3 of 15 amino acids. Solely the CDR3 DNA is kept, with 45 bases framed from the first base. Donors formed part of the validation cohort, which comprised over a hundred subjects and was distinct from the first cohort of roughly 600 subjects. The library relied on the immunoSEQ multiplex PCR assay. Under the source paper's analysis protocol: A statistical classification framework was developed to diagnose cytomegalovirus status using the catalog of TCR beta chain sequences. TCRdb mirrors the immuneACCESS table, restricted to in-frame sequences. Some clones are absent from its copies; in checked studies, under half trace to an unresolved V gene, and the reason for the others is unknown. That table gives V, J and clone size, and the DNA gave D and trimming. In all, the sample holds 150,000 to 200,000 clones, and about three quarters of those were seen once. 1% to 1.5% of the sample is held by the ten biggest clonotypes.

On this clone: The antigen it recognizes is unknown. Base qualities are not at hand, and no much larger clone is one base apart.

The sequenced sample was PBMCs. The receptor's source is a woman aged 25 to 39 in good health and CMV-seronegative. The rearrangement combines TRBV14 with TRBJ1-4, and perhaps TRBD1 as D gene, on 6 matching bases. The base sequence is TGTGCCAGCAGCCCCATGGGACAAAGAAATGAAAAACTGTTTTTT. It translates to CASSPMGQRNEKLFF.